This T cell receptor (beta chain) was identified during a study of blood T cell repertoires in COVID-19. Study-wide background: COVID-19 samples, acute and convalescent, were from the United States, Italy and Spain.

Under the authors' procedure: Quantification of nucleated cells was approximated via reference gene primer amplification. Profiled with immunoSEQ multiplex PCR; TCRdb holds only in-frame clones, not every one. V, J and clone size derive from that table, while D and trimming were established from the DNA sequence. The table has 300,000 to 400,000 clones, around nine tenths seen once. V was trimmed by 2 bases and J by 2 bases, leaving 14 bases between them. This CDR3 contains 15 residues. Germline loops: CDR1 SGHDT, CDR2 YYEEEE. Seattle patients were enrolled during active infection and followed longitudinally.

What was sequenced was peripheral blood. This TCR was recovered from a woman in her 70s with COVID-19, enrolled during active disease. V gene TRBV5-6 combines with J gene TRBJ2-7, with D possibly being TRBD1 (7 bases). Written as DNA, the CDR3 is TGTGCCAGCAGCTTCCCAGTCAGGGGGGCCTACGAGCAGTACTTC. Amino acid sequence: CASSFPVRGAYEQYF.